The clone carrying this TCR beta chain came up once. Profiling relied on immunoSEQ multiplex PCR, and the TCRdb table lists in-frame clones only, not all of them. The repertoire consists of about 38,000 clones, with over 70% occurring once and the leading ten covering about 8.9%. This entry comes from a study of radiotherapy plus CTLA-4 blockade in lung cancer. Germline V CDR1 and CDR2: SGHTA, FQGNSA. V gave up 4 bases and J gave up 8 bases, with 14 bases separating them. CDR3 size: 13 residues. The material was peripheral blood, obtained from a patient treated with radiotherapy plus ipilimumab. The V gene is TRBV7-2, the J gene TRBJ1-2; D not certain. This clonotype was obtained from a human donor with non-small cell lung cancer who had stable disease on radiotherapy plus ipilimumab. The CDR3 nucleotides read TGTGCCAGCAGCTCGACTGACGTTTCGGGCTACACCTTC. Translation gives CASSSTDVSGYTF. The variable domain in full, with the rest retrieved from reference TRBV7-2 and TRBJ1-2, is GAGVSQSPSNKVTEKGKDVELRCDPISGHTALYWYRQSLGQGLEFLIYFQGNSAPDKSGLPSDRFSAERTGGSVSTLTIQRTQQEDSAVYLCASSSTDVSGYTFGSGTRLTVV.